The TCR beta chain under discussion was sequenced for a study of blood T cell repertoires in COVID-19. Study details: Either two negative PCRs, clearance, or symptom resolution qualified Cohort 3 donors as recovered. The samples span acute and convalescent COVID-19 from the United States, Italy and Spain. Sources were T cells, B-cell-depleted T cells, or PBMCs; the material itself was cDNA or gDNA.

Participants, about 18 to 90 years old, spanned fewer than 25 US areas. CDR1 and CDR2 from the germline V gene are SGHRS and YFSETQ. The CDR3 sequence is 13 residues long. Trimming left V 4 bases short and J 5 bases short, with 9 bases between. Method: immunoSEQ multiplex PCR; TCRdb's copy keeps in-frame clones and lacks some. The sample includes around 200,000 clones, approximately 87% seen only once; the top ten take approximately 2.8%. The V and J genes are TRBV5-1 and TRBJ2-2; D ambiguous. This TCR derives from a woman between 45 and 65 years old in a cohort exposed to, infected with or recovered from COVID-19 (not recorded which). The source material was PBMCs or T cells enriched from blood (not recorded which). The CDR3 region has the DNA TGCGCCAGCAGCCCAGACGGGACCGGGGAGCTGTTTTTT. This sequence encodes CASSPDGTGELFF.